This T cell receptor beta chain was recorded in a study of OX40 agonist ivuxolimab in advanced cancers. About the investigation overall: Ivuxolimab was an agonistic, fully human IgG2 monoclonal antibody directed against OX40 (CD134), a costimulatory receptor. The paper describes the monotherapy dose-escalation part (N of about 54 patients) of the phase I trial of ivuxolimab. Prior anti-PD-1, anti-PD-L1 or anti-CTLA-4 therapy was permitted, and 40% of dose-escalation patients had received checkpoint inhibitors. Peripheral TCRbeta sequencing aimed to test whether ivuxolimab altered TCR sequence diversity and caused clonal T-cell expansion. Intravenous ivuxolimab was administered to patients every 2 weeks at six dose levels: 0.01, 0.1, 0.3, 1.5, 3 and 10 mg/kg. Three dose-escalation patients achieved partial responses, one with hepatocellular carcinoma and two with cutaneous melanoma. In the dose-escalation cohort, about four fifths of patients were male, and the mean age was roughly 60 years with a range of roughly 20 to 79. Of the 52 patients in dose escalation, 19 had hepatocellular carcinoma, about 15 had melanoma, 9 had renal cell carcinoma and 9 had head and neck cancer.

In regard to this clone: There is no known antigen for this receptor. No base quality information exists; no much larger clone differs at one position.

The trial excluded patients who had a history of autoimmune disease or who were on systemic immunosuppression. In every dose cohort, peripheral blood was drawn for TCR sequencing at baseline, cycle 4 day 1, and cycle 7 day 1. Samples were obtained from an open-label, multicenter, first-in-human phase I dose-escalation trial of ivuxolimab. Adults with locally advanced or metastatic melanoma, renal cell carcinoma, hepatocellular carcinoma or head and neck squamous cell carcinoma were enrolled in the trial. Before TCR sequencing, CD4+ T cells and CD8+ T cells from peripheral blood were sorted into separate populations. What the research found in general, with its limitations: The antigen specificity of the peripheral T cells that underwent clonal expansion was not determined. Clonal expansion of both CD4+ and CD8+ blood T cells was observed from baseline to week 6 at doses 0.1 to 3.0 mg/kg. Low levels of normalized T-cell clonal expansion were also seen in some nonresponding patients. Partial responders in the 0.1-3.0 mg/kg groups had among the lowest normalized peripheral clonal expansion, especially among CD8+ T cells. After ivuxolimab, more expanded clones were found on average in CD8+ T cells than in CD4+ T cells.

Genomic DNA was isolated from the sorted cells so that the TCRbeta CDR3 region could be sequenced. The immunoSEQ Assay was used to sequence the TCRbeta CDR3 regions. This immuneACCESS table, as held by TCRdb, lists in-frame sequences with V and J called but not all clones. Of the missing ones, under half trace to an unresolved V gene in checked studies; the others have no known cause. Here the sample has 90,000 to 150,000 clones; 80% to 90% occur a single time. The top ten clones comprise around 0.55% of the sample. The sequence was obtained from an adult with an advanced solid tumor such as melanoma, head and neck, liver or kidney cancer. Sequences were derived from CD4+ or CD8+ T cells sorted from blood, sampled in a trial of the OX40 agonist ivuxolimab.

The CDR3 reads as follows: CAWSRTGGSNQPQHF. The nucleotide sequence is TGTGCCTGGAGCCGGACAGGGGGAAGCAATCAGCCCCAGCATTTT. The chain is made from TRBV30 and TRBJ1-5; 10 junctional bases match TRBD1. Its CDR3 holds 15 amino acids, cysteine through phenylalanine. CDR3 DNA only is kept here, 45 bases in frame from base 1. The germline V gene (reference sequence) provides CDR1 GTSNPN and CDR2 SVGIG. The junction shows trimming of 3 bases on V and 1 base on J, and the gene matches do not reach 3 bases of it. With all but the CDR3 taken from the reference TRBV30 and TRBJ1-5 genes, the full variable domain is: SQTIHQWPATLVQPVGSPLSLECTVEGTSNPNLYWYRQAAGRGLQLLFYSVGIGQISSEVPQNLSASRPQDRQFILSSKKLLLSDSGFYLCAWSRTGGSNQPQHFGDGTRLSIL.